The source of this T cell receptor (beta chain) is a study of blood T cell repertoires in COVID-19. Overall study: Sites in the United States, Italy and Spain provided acute and convalescent COVID-19 samples.

Authors' methods: Estimation of nucleated cell counts was performed using reference gene primer amplification. Sequenced by immunoSEQ multiplex PCR; TCRdb stores in-frame clones only, minus some. Clone size and the V and J calls come from that table; the DNA yielded D and trimming. The sample carries around 200,000 clones, around 81% recorded once. The CDR3 covers 16 residues. Trimming at V came to 5 bases and at J to 1 base, leaving 6 bases not matched to a gene. Germline V gene data show CDR1 as SGHAT and CDR2 as FQNNGV. The source material was peripheral blood. This clonotype was obtained from a woman in her 70s with acute or convalescent COVID-19. The V call is TRBV11-2, the J call TRBJ2-2; 8 nucleotides align to TRBD1. The CDR3 sequence: CASSLGQALNTGELFF. DNA for the CDR3: TGTGCCAGCAGCCTGGGACAGGCGTTGAACACCGGGGAGCTGTTTTTT. Using reference TRBV11-2 and TRBJ2-2 for the parts outside the CDR3, the full variable domain is EAGVAQSPRYKIIEKRQSVAFWCNPISGHATLYWYQQILGQGPKLLIQFQNNGVVDDSQLPKDRFSAERLKGVDSTLKIQPAKLEDSAVYLCASSLGQALNTGELFFGEGSRLTVL.